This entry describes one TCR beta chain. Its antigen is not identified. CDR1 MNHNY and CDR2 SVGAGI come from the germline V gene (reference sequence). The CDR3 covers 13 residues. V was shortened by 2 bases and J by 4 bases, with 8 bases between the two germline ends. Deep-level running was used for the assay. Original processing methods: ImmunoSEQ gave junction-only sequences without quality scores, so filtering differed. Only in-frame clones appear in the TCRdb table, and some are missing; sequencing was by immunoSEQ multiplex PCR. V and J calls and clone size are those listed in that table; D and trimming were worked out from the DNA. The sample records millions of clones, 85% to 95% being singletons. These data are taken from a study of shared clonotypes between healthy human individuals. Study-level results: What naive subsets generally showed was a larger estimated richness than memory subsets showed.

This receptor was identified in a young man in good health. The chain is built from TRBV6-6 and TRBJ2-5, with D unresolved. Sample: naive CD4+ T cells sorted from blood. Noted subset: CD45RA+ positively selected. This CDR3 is CASSYQSGETQYF. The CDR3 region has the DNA TGTGCCAGCAGTTACCAGTCCGGAGAGACCCAGTACTTC.